The 29 T cell receptor beta chains given below trace back to one sample, sequenced in a study of blood T cell repertoires in COVID-19. The repertoire was sequenced with immunoSEQ multiplex PCR; TCRdb's copy has only in-frame clones and lacks some. The data show roughly 150,000 clones, with 70% to 85% seen just once and roughly 8.9% held by the top ten. The source material was peripheral blood. These receptors all come from a woman between 45 and 65 years old with acute or convalescent COVID-19.

V usage is TRBV4-3 and J usage is TRBJ2-4; D unresolved. CDR1 and CDR2 from the germline V gene are LGHNA and YSLEER. Deletions cut 5 bases from V and 1 base from J, with 12 bases between. This CDR3 region has 15 residues. In nucleotides, the CDR3 is TGCGCCAGCAGCACGTCGTGGGCCGCCAAAAACATTCAGTACTTC. Amino acid sequence: CASSTSWAAKNIQYF.

The V gene is TRBV6-2 or TRBV6-3, the J gene TRBJ2-2; D is possibly TRBD2 (5 bases). This CDR3 is 12 amino acids long. Per germline, CDR1 MNHEY and CDR2 SVGEGT. The V end was cut by 0 bases, the J end by 13 bases, with 9 bases between. The CDR3 nucleotides are TGTGCCAGCAGTTACTCGACCACTAGGCTGTTTTTT. Protein product: CASSYSTTRLFF.

The chain recombines TRBV7-2 with TRBJ2-1, with 9 bases identical to TRBD2. The V segment lost 4 bases and the J segment 6 bases; nucleotides outside the gene matches: 7. Looked up from germline, CDR1 is SGHTA and CDR2 is FQGNSA. The CDR3 length is 15 residues. The CDR3 DNA reads as TGTGCCAGCAGCTATGTAGCGGGAGCTTCCAATGAGCAGTTCTTC. Amino acids: CASSYVAGASNEQFF.

The chain carries TRBV9 and TRBJ2-2; D might be TRBD1 (7 bases). This CDR3 has 15 amino acids. Germline lookup yields CDR1 SGDLS and CDR2 YYNGEE. The ends were cut back, 4 bases at V and 4 bases at J, with 14 bases in the middle. Here the CDR3 DNA reads TGTGCCAGCAGCCCACGACAGGGAGGCACCGGGGAGCTGTTTTTT. It codes for CASSPRQGGTGELFF.

This clone is a singleton in its sample. This chain connects TRBV2 to TRBJ1-4; 10 bases map to TRBD1. The trim removed 6 bases at V and 0 bases at J, leaving 4 bases unmatched. This CDR3 contains 16 residues. Germline V gene sequence: CDR1 SNHLY, CDR2 FYNNEI. CDR3 DNA: TGTGCCAGCAGGCGACAGGGGGCTGCAACTAATGAAAAACTGTTTTTT. This gives the protein CASRRQGAATNEKLFF. The variable domain in full, with the rest retrieved from reference TRBV2 and TRBJ1-4, is EPEVTQTPSHQVTQMGQEVILRCVPISNHLYFYWYRQILGQKVEFLVSFYNNEISEKSEIFDDQFSVERPDGSNFTLKIRSTKLEDSAMYFCASRRQGAATNEKLFFGSGTQLSVL.

The chain has TRBV6-4 and TRBJ1-2; 7 bases agree with TRBD1. CDR1 is MRHNA and CDR2 is SNTAGT in the germline V gene. Trimming took 4 bases from V and 8 from J; bases not matched to a gene: 13. The CDR3 runs to 15 residues. CDR3: CASSVTQGKVGGYTF. Here the CDR3 DNA reads TGTGCCAGCAGTGTCACACAGGGGAAGGTCGGAGGCTACACCTTC.

The V call is TRBV7-8, the J call TRBJ1-2, with D uncertain. Between the trimmed V and J ends, which lost 1 base and 8 bases, there was a span of 14 bases. The CDR3 spans 14 residues. Germline CDR1 and CDR2: SGHVS and FQNEAQ. The CDR3 reads CASSLESPQYGYTF. As DNA, the CDR3 is TGTGCCAGCAGCTTAGAGTCCCCCCAGTACGGCTACACCTTC.

This chain connects TRBV5-1 to TRBJ1-5; 9 bases are a match to TRBD1. The CDR3 contains 15 residues. The junction had 4 bases not matched to a gene; V was cut back by 0 bases and J by 6 bases. CDR1 is SGHRS, CDR2 YFSETQ, per germline. The CDR3 nucleotides read TGCGCCAGCAGCTTGGGTGGGACAGGGAGTCAGCCCCAGCATTTT. Amino acids: CASSLGGTGSQPQHF.

This chain joins TRBV6-5 and TRBJ1-2; TRBD1 matches 8 bases. J was trimmed by 0 bases and V by 6 bases; bases with no gene match: 6. CDR1 and CDR2 (germline): MNHEY, SVGAGI. The length of the CDR3 is 15 residues. This chain's CDR3 is CASSPGGQANYGYTF. The CDR3 bases are TGTGCCAGCAGCCCAGGGGGCCAAGCTAACTATGGCTACACCTTC.

This rearrangement joins TRBV7-9 to TRBJ2-5, with TRBD2 matching 10 bases. There are 15 residues in the CDR3. Germline V CDR1 and CDR2: SEHNR, FQNEAQ (reference sequence). Trimming cost V 5 bases and J 6 bases; bases outside gene matches: 9. As DNA, the CDR3 is TGTGCCAGCAGCCATTCAGCGGGGGGGCCGAAGACCCAGTACTTC. The encoded protein is CASSHSAGGPKTQYF.

The rearrangement links TRBV7-2 to TRBJ2-7; 7 bases agree with TRBD2. CDR3 length: 16 amino acids. Looked up from germline, CDR1 is SGHTA and CDR2 is FQGNSA. The V segment lost 5 bases and the J segment 2 bases; nucleotides outside the gene matches: 12. This chain's CDR3 is CASSHIFSGRAYEQYF. The CDR3 DNA reads TGTGCCAGCAGCCATATATTTAGCGGGCGAGCCTACGAGCAGTACTTC.

The chain joins TRBV2 to TRBJ1-3; D is perhaps TRBD1 (6 bases). The ends were cut back, 3 bases at V and 0 bases at J, with 15 bases in the middle. This CDR3 is 17 amino acids long. Germline-derived CDR1 and CDR2 are SNHLY and FYNNEI. The CDR3 DNA reads as TGTGCCAGCAGTGATGGTCGGGGGGCCTCCTCTGGAAACACCATATATTTT. It specifies CASSDGRGASSGNTIYF.

The genes are TRBV19 and TRBJ1-1; the D gene is possibly TRBD1 (5 bases). The germline V and J ends were trimmed by 5 bases and 0 bases, with 16 bases remaining between them. Germline V gene data show CDR1 as LNHDA and CDR2 as SQIVND (reference sequence). This CDR3 comprises 16 residues. The CDR3 coding sequence is TGTGCCAGTAGTCTGGGGACTGGCACTGTGAACACTGAAGCTTTCTTT. Protein product: CASSLGTGTVNTEAFF.

The chain joins TRBV18 to TRBJ2-3, with 7 nucleotides matching TRBD1. The CDR3 sequence is 16 residues long. Germline V lookup: CDR1 KGHSH, CDR2 LQKENI. Trimming at V came to 0 bases and at J to 4 bases, leaving 7 bases not matched to a gene. The CDR3 protein is CASSPPRNRGADTQYF. CDR3 nucleotides: TGTGCCAGCTCACCACCTCGCAACAGGGGTGCAGATACGCAGTATTTT.

The chain links TRBV18 to TRBJ2-5; D is unclear. The CDR3 loop spans 12 amino acids. Trimming left V 4 bases short and J 5 bases short, with 8 bases between. Per the germline V gene, CDR1 is KGHSH and CDR2 is LQKENI. CDR3: CASSQVAETQYF. The DNA for the CDR3 is TGTGCCAGCTCACAGGTAGCTGAGACCCAGTACTTC.

This clone has a count of ten or more. This rearrangement joins TRBV28 to TRBJ2-5; 12 nucleotides line up with TRBD2. Germline CDR1 MDHEN, CDR2 SYDVKM. The CDR3 is 16 residues long. Germline trimming cut 5 bases from V and 5 bases from J; bases unmatched to any gene: 9. The CDR3 region has the DNA TGTGCCAGCAGTAACTTAAGACTAGCGGGAGTGGAGACCCAGTACTTC. It codes for CASSNLRLAGVETQYF.

The chain has TRBV7-9 and TRBJ2-3; 8 bases map to TRBD2. CDR3 length: 17 residues. The V gene end was trimmed by 2 bases and the J gene end by 0 bases; junction bases not matched to a gene: 7. CDR1 is SEHNR, CDR2 FQNEAQ, per germline (reference sequence). In DNA, the CDR3 is TGTGCCAGCAGCTTACCTCTAGCGGGCCCTAGCACAGATACGCAGTATTTT. The encoded protein is CASSLPLAGPSTDTQYF. The variable domain in full, with the rest retrieved from reference TRBV7-9 and TRBJ2-3, is DTGVSQNPRHKITKRGQNVTFRCDPISEHNRLYWYRQTLGQGPEFLTYFQNEAQLEKSRLLSDRFSAERPKGSFSTLEIQRTEQGDSAMYLCASSLPLAGPSTDTQYFGPGTRLTVL.

This CDR3 reads CASSLGAQFSGANVLTF. CDR3 DNA sequence: TGTGCCAGCAGCTTAGGGGCTCAGTTCTCTGGGGCCAACGTCCTGACTTTC. The chain links TRBV7-9 to TRBJ2-6; D gene ambiguous. The germline gives CDR1 SEHNR, CDR2 FQNEAQ (reference sequence). The CDR3 length is 17 residues. V was trimmed by 1 base and J by 0 bases, leaving 10 bases between them.

This chain links TRBV28 with TRBJ1-2; D possibly corresponds to TRBD1 (5 bases). This CDR3 region has 14 residues. CDR1 and CDR2 (germline): MDHEN, SYDVKM. The V gene lost 6 bases and the J gene lost 8 bases, with 19 bases spanning the gap. The CDR3 is CASSPRGVEGGYTF. CDR3 in DNA: TGTGCCAGCAGCCCCCGCGGGGTGGAGGGGGGCTACACCTTC.

This clone is a singleton in its sample. The chain combines TRBV18 with TRBJ2-2; 7 bases line up with TRBD1. V lost 1 base and J lost 3; bases outside the gene matches: 5. The CDR3 is 16 amino acids. In germline, CDR1 is KGHSH, CDR2 LQKENI. CDR3 sequence (DNA): TGTGCCAGCTCACCACGGAGAGGGGGCGACACCGGGGAGCTGTTTTTT. This encodes CASSPRRGGDTGELFF. The full variable domain, rest sourced from reference TRBV18 and TRBJ2-2, is NAGVMQNPRHLVRRRGQEARLRCSPMKGHSHVYWYRQLPEEGLKFMVYLQKENIIDESGMPKERFSAEFPKEGPSILRIQQVVRGDSAAYFCASSPRRGGDTGELFFGEGSRLTVL.

The chain employs TRBV7-8 and TRBJ1-3; 8 nucleotides align to TRBD1. J was trimmed by 2 bases and V by 3 bases; bases with no gene match: 6. The CDR3 is 16 amino acids. CDR1 SGHVS and CDR2 FQNEAQ come from the germline V gene. The DNA of the CDR3 is TGTGCCAGCAGCTTGTACAGGGGGTGGACTGGAAACACCATATATTTT. It codes for CASSLYRGWTGNTIYF.

The chain recombines TRBV25-1 with TRBJ1-4, with no clear D. The CDR3 runs 14 residues. Trimming pared 6 bases from V and 0 bases from J, leaving 8 bases between. Looked up from germline, CDR1 is MGHDK and CDR2 is SYGVNS. The chain's CDR3 is CASRDTATNEKLFF. The CDR3 DNA sequence: TGTGCCAGCAGAGATACGGCAACTAATGAAAAACTGTTTTTT.

The chain couples TRBV7-8 to TRBJ1-4, with 7 bases matching TRBD1. The J segment lost 0 bases and the V segment lost 7 bases, leaving 11 bases of the junction unmatched. Germline lookup yields CDR1 SGHVS and CDR2 FQNEAQ. This CDR3 contains 17 residues. CDR3: CASTQGGRQTTNEKLFF. As DNA, the CDR3 is TGTGCCAGCACCCAAGGGGGCAGACAAACAACTAATGAAAAACTGTTTTTT.

The gene calls are TRBV24-1 and TRBJ2-7, with 8 bases fitting TRBD1. This CDR3 is 14 amino acids long. Losses at the gene ends were 5 bases for V and 1 base for J; bases not matched to a gene: 3. Germline V gene lookup returns CDR1 KGHDR and CDR2 SFDVKD. The CDR3 spells CATSVGQGSYEQYF. The CDR3 nucleotides read TGTGCCACCAGTGTCGGACAGGGATCCTACGAGCAGTACTTC.

This chain connects TRBV4-3 to TRBJ2-5, with TRBD2 matching 7 bases. CDR3 size: 16 residues. Germline V lookup: CDR1 LGHNA, CDR2 YSLEER. Losses at the gene ends were 0 bases for V and 1 base for J; bases not matched to a gene: 5. CDR3 residues: CASSQDWGTTQETQYF. The CDR3 nucleotides read TGCGCCAGCAGCCAAGATTGGGGGACTACCCAAGAGACCCAGTACTTC.

The chain joins TRBV28 to TRBJ1-2; D unclear. The V end was cut by 5 bases, the J end by 4 bases, with 17 bases between. Germline V gives CDR1 MDHEN, CDR2 SYDVKM. There are 15 residues in the CDR3. The CDR3 is CASSPLKELGYGYTF. The CDR3 DNA reads TGTGCCAGCAGTCCCCTGAAGGAGCTTGGCTATGGCTACACCTTC.

The V gene is TRBV5-1, the J gene TRBJ1-1, with a tentative D call TRBD1 (5 bases). Trimming stripped 0 bases from V and 8 bases from J, with 11 bases between. CDR1 is SGHRS and CDR2 is YFSETQ in the germline V gene. This CDR3 contains 13 residues. The chain's CDR3 is CASSLVGEGEAFF. Here the CDR3 DNA reads TGCGCCAGCAGCTTGGTGGGGGAGGGAGAAGCTTTCTTT.

This clone has a single count. The V call is TRBV7-6, the J call TRBJ2-1; D perhaps matches TRBD1 (6 bases). V lost 2 bases, J lost 0 bases, and 8 bases lay in between. The CDR3 length is 15 residues. Germline V CDR1 and CDR2: SGHVS, FNYEAQ. The DNA for the CDR3 is TGTGCCAGCAGCTTACAACAGGGCTCCTACAATGAGCAGTTCTTC. The encoded protein is CASSLQQGSYNEQFF.

The V and J genes are TRBV5-1 and TRBJ1-3, with D tentatively TRBD1 (6 bases). The CDR3 covers 15 residues. Germline assignment: CDR1 SGHRS and CDR2 YFSETQ. V dropped 3 bases and J dropped 0 bases, with 10 bases sitting between them. This chain's CDR3 is CASSSDSPSGNTIYF. Written as DNA, the CDR3 is TGCGCCAGCAGCTCGGACAGCCCCTCTGGAAACACCATATATTTT.